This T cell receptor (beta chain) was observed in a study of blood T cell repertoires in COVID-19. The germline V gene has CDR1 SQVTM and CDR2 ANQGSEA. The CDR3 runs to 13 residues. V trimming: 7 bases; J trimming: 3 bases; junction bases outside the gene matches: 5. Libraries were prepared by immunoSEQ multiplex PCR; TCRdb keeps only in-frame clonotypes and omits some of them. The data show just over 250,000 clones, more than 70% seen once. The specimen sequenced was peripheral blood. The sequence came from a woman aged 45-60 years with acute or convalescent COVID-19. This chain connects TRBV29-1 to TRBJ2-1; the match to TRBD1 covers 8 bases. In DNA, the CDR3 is TGCAGCGCGGGACAGGCCCTCTACAATGAGCAGTTCTTC. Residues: CSAGQALYNEQFF.